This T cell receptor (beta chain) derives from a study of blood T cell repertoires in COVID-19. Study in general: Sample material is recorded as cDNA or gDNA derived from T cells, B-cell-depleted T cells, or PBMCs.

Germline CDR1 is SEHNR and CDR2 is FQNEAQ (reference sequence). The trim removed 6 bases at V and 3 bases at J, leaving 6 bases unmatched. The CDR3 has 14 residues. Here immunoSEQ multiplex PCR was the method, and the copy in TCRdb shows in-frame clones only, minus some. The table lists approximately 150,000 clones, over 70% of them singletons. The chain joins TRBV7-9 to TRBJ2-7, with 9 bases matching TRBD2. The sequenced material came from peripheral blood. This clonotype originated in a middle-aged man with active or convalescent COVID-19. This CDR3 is CASSSPAGGYEQYF. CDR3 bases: TGTGCCAGCAGTTCCCCAGCGGGAGGCTACGAGCAGTACTTC.